Following are 28 T cell receptor beta chains from one sample sequenced in a study of T cell repertoires in cytomegalovirus infection. TCRdb analysed the reads with MiXCR anew, one entry per CDR3 protein. The data show roughly 700,000 distinct CDR3 sequences, around 31% seen once. Their antigen targets remain unknown. The specimen comprised cultured PBMCs, sampled from culture after CMV antigen stimulation. The origin of the receptors is a human donor in good health (CMV status not recorded). Some clones in this sample may be carry-over from other donors' samples.

This clonotype was observed a few times. The chain combines TRBV6-1 with TRBJ1-2, with D perhaps matching TRBD1 (5 bases). Germline CDR1 MNHNS, CDR2 SASEGT. There are 16 residues in the CDR3. V lost 5 bases and J 4 bases, leaving 20 bases between the germline ends. CDR3 region: CASSRGTAESPYGYTF. The CDR3 nucleotides read TGTGCCAGCAGTCGAGGGACCGCCGAGAGTCCCTATGGCTACACCTTC.

A note on this clonotype: At one end the junction does not follow the germline gene, possibly because of a read error. CDR3 DNA: TGTGCCAGCAGCTCATCAGGGGGCAAGGGCGCGGAAAAGCGGTATGGCTACAACTTC. Its protein is CASSSSGGKGAEKRYGYNF. The V gene is TRBV7-3, the J gene TRBJ1-2; 8 nucleotides align to TRBD1. The CDR3 has 19 amino acids. Germline assignment: CDR1 SGHTA and CDR2 FQGTGA.

The sample holds a few counts of this clonotype. This chain joins TRBV4-1 and TRBJ2-1; possibly TRBD1 for D (6 bases). CDR1 is MGHRA and CDR2 is YSYEKL in the germline V gene. The CDR3 sequence is 14 residues long. Trimming left V 3 bases short and J 8 bases short, with 14 bases between. CDR3 in amino acids: CASSQGHLAHEQFF. As DNA, the CDR3 is TGCGCCAGCAGCCAGGGACACCTGGCCCATGAGCAGTTCTTC.

The rearrangement uses TRBV2 and TRBJ1-5; D uncertain. CDR1 and CDR2 (germline): SNHLY, FYNNEI. This CDR3 region has 13 residues. The V end lost 9 bases, the J end lost 4 bases, and 13 bases lay between the germline ends. The CDR3 DNA sequence: TGTGCCAGTAAGGCCTGGTCTAATCAGCCCCAGCATTTT. Its translation: CASKAWSNQPQHF.

This clonotype was seen only a few times. This rearrangement joins TRBV11-1 to TRBJ2-2; tentatively, D is TRBD1 (5 bases). This CDR3 contains 16 residues. CDR1 and CDR2 from the germline V gene are SGHAT and FQDESV (reference sequence). The V and J ends lost 5 bases and 4 bases respectively, with 17 bases between them. This CDR3 is CASSLWLGRGTGELFF. DNA of the CDR3: TGTGCCAGCAGCCTGTGGTTGGGAAGGGGCACCGGGGAGCTGTTTTTT.

The table lists this clonotype with a few counts. This chain joins TRBV2 and TRBJ1-2, with unresolved D. Germline values: CDR1 SNHLY, CDR2 FYNNEI. V was pared by 4 bases and J by 2 bases, with 8 bases between. The CDR3 runs 13 residues. The CDR3 DNA reads TGTGCCAGCAGTGTCGGGTTAAACTATGGCTACACCTTC. This encodes CASSVGLNYGYTF.

This rearrangement joins TRBV6-2 or TRBV6-3 to TRBJ2-3; no reliable D call. Germline V CDR1 and CDR2: MNHEY, SVGEGT. Trimming stripped 2 bases from V and 0 bases from J, with 9 bases between. The CDR3 consists of 15 residues. DNA of the CDR3: TGTGCCAGCAGTTACCGGAGTTCTAGCACAGATACGCAGTATTTT. This codes for CASSYRSSSTDTQYF.

The chain couples TRBV6-8 to TRBJ1-4; 7 bases align to TRBD1. V was pared by 6 bases and J by 0 bases, with 7 bases of the junction left unmatched. The CDR3 extends over 16 amino acids. Germline CDR1 is MNHGY and CDR2 is SAAAGT. The DNA for the CDR3 is TGTGCCAGCAGCCACGACAGGGTTGCAACTAATGAAAAACTGTTTTTT. Residues: CASSHDRVATNEKLFF.

The V and J genes are TRBV7-2 and TRBJ2-5, with 8 bases identical to TRBD2. The trim removed 6 bases at V and 3 bases at J, leaving 3 bases unmatched. This CDR3 spans 13 amino acids. CDR1 and CDR2 from the germline V gene are SGHTA and FQGNSA. CDR3 region: CASRPAGEETQYF. The CDR3 coding sequence is TGTGCCAGCAGGCCAGCGGGGGAAGAGACCCAGTACTTC.

The gene calls are TRBV6-6 and TRBJ2-3, with TRBD2 as a possible D gene (5 bases). Looked up from germline, CDR1 is MNHNY and CDR2 is SVGAGI (reference sequence). The CDR3 has 13 amino acids. V was clipped by 7 bases and J by 7 bases, with 15 bases between them. The CDR3 sequence: CASTLEQRNTQYF. CDR3 coding DNA: TGTGCCAGCACCCTGGAGCAGCGGAATACGCAGTATTTT.

The J gene is TRBJ2-1, the V gene TRBV4-1; no firm D call. Trimming cost V 4 bases and J 3 bases, with 16 bases left between them. This CDR3 has 16 residues. CDR1 and CDR2 from the germline V gene are MGHRA and YSYEKL. CDR3 amino acids: CASSPRGSLLYNEQFF. As DNA, the CDR3 is TGCGCCAGCAGCCCCCGCGGCAGTCTCCTCTACAATGAGCAGTTCTTC.

The V and J genes are TRBV2 and TRBJ2-4; D uncertain. The V end was cut by 8 bases, the J end by 0 bases, with 20 bases between. From germline, CDR1 is SNHLY and CDR2 FYNNEI. The CDR3 runs 17 residues. The CDR3 sequence is CASYGNPDLKAKNIQYF. CDR3 nucleotides: TGTGCCAGCTATGGGAATCCGGATTTGAAAGCCAAAAACATTCAGTACTTC.

This clonotype has a handful of counts. The chain uses TRBV11-2 and TRBJ2-3, with 7 bases lining up with TRBD2. The germline V gene encodes CDR1 SGHAT and CDR2 FQNNGV. The CDR3 spans 13 residues. Losses at the gene ends were 4 bases for V and 7 bases for J; bases not matched to a gene: 5. CDR3: CASSSGLTYTQYF. The CDR3 region has the DNA TGTGCCAGCAGCTCGGGACTAACTTATACGCAGTATTTT.

V and J are TRBV10-3 and TRBJ2-7; no firm D call. CDR3 size: 14 residues. Germline V gene sequence: CDR1 ENHRY, CDR2 SYGVKD. Trimming stripped 1 base from V and 0 bases from J, with 7 bases between. The CDR3, as DNA: TGTGCCATCAGTGAGTTAGCTAGCTCCTACGAGCAGTACTTC. This codes for CAISELASSYEQYF.

The genes are TRBV6-1 and TRBJ2-1, with unresolved D. This CDR3 comprises 15 residues. CDR1 is MNHNS, CDR2 SASEGT, per germline. V was clipped by 4 bases and J by 2 bases, with 12 bases between them. The CDR3 DNA reads as TGTGCCAGCAGTGGGACCCGGGCCGCCTACAATGAGCAGTTCTTC. Protein: CASSGTRAAYNEQFF.

The rearrangement uses TRBV6-2 or TRBV6-3 and TRBJ1-1, with D perhaps matching TRBD1 (5 bases). The germline gives CDR1 MNHEY, CDR2 SVGEGT. CDR3 size: 14 residues. The V end was cut by 7 bases, the J end by 6 bases, with 18 bases between. The CDR3 loop reads CASISRSGAPEAFF. CDR3 bases: TGTGCCAGCATTTCCAGGAGCGGGGCCCCTGAAGCTTTCTTT.

This clonotype was recorded at least ten times. The V call is TRBV7-8, the J call TRBJ2-5; 11 nucleotides align to TRBD2. Germline loops: CDR1 SGHVS, CDR2 FQNEAQ. The CDR3 has 17 residues. J gave up 2 bases and V 1 base, and 6 bases lay outside the gene matches. The CDR3 here is CASSLGYGTSGQETQYF. DNA of the CDR3: TGTGCCAGCAGCTTAGGGTATGGGACTAGCGGACAAGAGACCCAGTACTTC.

In its sample, this clonotype was seen many times. The rearrangement joins TRBV7-8 to TRBJ2-3, with D hard to call. The V gene lost 8 bases and the J gene lost 1 base, with 16 bases spanning the gap. Germline V gene data show CDR1 as SGHVS and CDR2 as FQNEAQ. The CDR3 is 15 amino acids. The CDR3 sequence: CASRPFEAGTDTQYF. CDR3 in DNA: TGTGCCAGCCGACCTTTCGAGGCCGGCACAGATACGCAGTATTTT.

The chain links TRBV7-6 to TRBJ2-7, with D possibly being TRBD2 (5 bases). The V gene's germline CDR1 is SGHVS and CDR2 FNYEAQ. V was cut by 5 bases and J by 1 base, with 15 bases left in between. This CDR3 is 15 amino acids long. The DNA of the CDR3 is TGTGCCAGCAGCGCCAACCCGGAGGCGTCCTACGAGCAGTACTTC. Translated: CASSANPEASYEQYF.

This clonotype was detected only once. The chain recombines TRBV6-1 with TRBJ2-3; D is uncertain. V gave up 6 bases and J gave up 4 bases, with 14 bases separating them. The germline gives CDR1 MNHNS, CDR2 SASEGT. This CDR3 has 14 amino acids. CDR3 nucleotides: TGTGCCAGCAGCCGCTTCTGGGCATCAGATACGCAGTATTTT. Amino acid sequence: CASSRFWASDTQYF.

V and J are TRBV5-4 and TRBJ2-3, with TRBD2 matching 11 bases. The CDR3 has 16 residues. Germline V CDR1 and CDR2: SGHNT, YYREEE (reference sequence). V gave up 5 bases and J gave up 5 bases; unmatched junction bases: 10. The CDR3 region has the DNA TGTGCCAGCAGTCGTAGCGGGGGGGCCGTAGTAGATACGCAGTATTTT. Its protein product is CASSRSGGAVVDTQYF.

CDR3 DNA: TGTGCCACCTCCCCCGGATACACTGAAGCTTTCTTT. Translated: CATSPGYTEAFF. The rearrangement links TRBV19 to TRBJ1-1, with unresolved D. The V and J ends lost 10 bases and 3 bases respectively, with 12 bases between them. This CDR3 spans 12 amino acids. Germline V gene data show CDR1 as LNHDA and CDR2 as SQIVND (reference sequence). Drawing the rest from reference TRBV19 and TRBJ1-1, the complete variable domain is DGGITQSPKYLFRKEGQNVTLSCEQNLNHDAMYWYRQDPGQGLRLIYYSQIVNDFQKGDIAEGYSVSREKKESFPLTVTSAQKNPTAFYLCATSPGYTEAFFGQGTRLTVV.

The CDR3 sequence: CASSLGQGEEKLFF. The CDR3 DNA reads TGTGCCAGCAGCTTAGGACAGGGAGAGGAAAAACTGTTTTTT. This chain connects TRBV11-2 to TRBJ1-4, with TRBD1 matching 7 bases. The CDR3 is 14 residues long. The V gene's germline CDR1 is SGHAT and CDR2 FQNNGV. V lost 1 base to trimming and J lost 8 bases; unmatched junction nucleotides: 4.

This sequence joins TRBV6-2 or TRBV6-3 and TRBJ1-1; 7 positions match TRBD1. The CDR3 contains 15 residues. The germline V gene has CDR1 MNHEY and CDR2 SVGEGT. After removal of 7 bases from V and 3 bases from J, the junction contained 11 bases not matched to a gene. CDR3 nucleotides: TGTGCCAGCATTTCCCGGGACAGAGTTGACACTGAAGCTTTCTTT. Protein product: CASISRDRVDTEAFF.

The chain couples TRBV20-1 to TRBJ2-1; D remains ambiguous. Germline CDR1 reads DFQATT; CDR2 reads SNEGSKA (reference sequence). V lost 6 bases and J 4 bases, leaving 16 bases between the germline ends. The CDR3 is 14 residues long. In DNA form, the CDR3 reads TGCAGTGCCCTAGACTCGACCTCTTACAATGAGCAGTTCTTC. Residues: CSALDSTSYNEQFF.

V is TRBV7-4 and J is TRBJ2-3, with D perhaps TRBD2 (5 bases). Germline loops: CDR1 SGHVT, CDR2 SQSDAQ. The length of the CDR3 is 17 residues. Trimming removed 6 bases from V and 1 base from J, with 20 bases in between. The CDR3 region is CASSSPWAGYRTDTQYF. For the CDR3, the DNA is TGTGCCAGCAGTTCTCCCTGGGCGGGCTACCGCACAGATACGCAGTATTTT. The full variable domain, its missing parts supplied by reference TRBV7-4 and TRBJ2-3, is GAGVSQSPRYKVAKRGRDVALRCDSISGHVTLYWYRQTLGQGSEVLTYSQSDAQRDKSGRPSGRFSAERPERSVSTLKIQRTEQGDSAVYLCASSSPWAGYRTDTQYFGPGTRLTVL.

This clonotype occurred a few times. The rearrangement uses TRBV7-9 and TRBJ2-1, with 8 bases identical to TRBD2. The CDR3 runs 11 residues. Per the germline V gene, CDR1 is SEHNR and CDR2 is FQNEAQ (reference sequence). The CDR3 spells CASGGGTEQFF. In nucleotides, the CDR3 is TGTGCTTCGGGGGGGGGGACTGAGCAGTTCTTC.

In its sample, this clonotype was seen a few times. The CDR3 protein is CASSPRTEAYEQYF. The DNA of the CDR3 is TGTGCCAGTAGTCCCCGGACGGAAGCCTACGAGCAGTACTTC. This chain joins TRBV19 and TRBJ2-7; D is ambiguous. Germline values: CDR1 LNHDA, CDR2 SQIVND (reference sequence). The CDR3 runs 14 residues. Between the trimmed V and J ends, which lost 5 bases and 2 bases, there was a span of 13 bases.